Listed here is a single T cell receptor (beta chain). It lacks a known antigen. Base qualities are not at hand, and no much larger clone is one base apart. CDR1 SGHDT and CDR2 YYEEEE are derived from the germline V gene. V and J are trimmed by 0 bases and 12 bases, and the gene matches miss 13 bases of the junction. The CDR3, from cysteine to phenylalanine, totals 17 residues. The CDR3 DNA has 51 bases and is translated from base 1. The data stem from a study of cytomegalovirus exposure and HLA in healthy donors (dated by TCRdb to about 2017). Study-wide context: According to a later analysis, the roughly 120 validation repertoires were produced on the same platform as the approximately 690 repertoires of the first cohort. The study was designed to test whether signatures of past pathogen exposure could be identified by cataloging public T cell receptors. Besides the first cohort of 666 subjects, a separate validation cohort made up of roughly 130 different subjects was used. High-throughput TCR immunosequencing, statistical association of individual TCRs with disease status, and machine learning were combined to predict cytomegalovirus infection status.

Donors formed part of the validation cohort, which comprised 95 to 150 subjects and was distinct from the first cohort of 690 or so subjects. Here is what the overall study found, with its caveats: The authors suggested that the approach could potentially be generalized to other disease states and immunological phenotypes. Most TCR sequences were observed very rarely across donors, whereas some public TCRs were present in many individuals. In vitro tests confirmed that three of the cytomegalovirus-associated TCR beta chains recognize cytomegalovirus antigens. A later analysis found that TCRs clustered in the first cohort also tended to co-occur in the roughly 110 validation repertoires, with more than 90% of cluster scores above 0. The study listed 150 to 200 TCR beta chains as associated with cytomegalovirus. The validation cohort had no HLA typing available for a later analysis, so co-occurrence within that cohort was assessed over all 130 or so repertoires. Cytomegalovirus status was reported to be diagnosed by the classifier with high specificity and sensitivity in both the original and validation cohorts.

Libraries were made using the immunoSEQ multiplex PCR assay. Per the source publication's procedure: A statistical classification framework was developed to diagnose cytomegalovirus status using the catalog of TCR beta chain sequences. TCRdb obtained this table from immuneACCESS and retained in-frame rearrangements with V and J assigned. These tables miss some clones; where compared with another copy, unresolved V genes account for less than half of the shortfall, and the remainder is unexplained. Clone size and V and J calls were adopted from that table, with D and trimming inferred from the DNA. Present in this sample are 150,000 to 200,000 clones, about 96% of which were seen just once. The ten most abundant clones make up about 0.94% of the sample.

Sequences were obtained from PBMCs. The origin of this receptor is a young woman in good health and CMV-seronegative. The rearrangement combines TRBV5-6 with TRBJ2-1, and 12 junction bases match TRBD2. CDR3 reads: CASSLERLAGALSGQFF. The base sequence is TGTGCCAGCAGCTTGGAGAGACTAGCGGGGGCTTTGTCAGGGCAGTTCTTC.